These 19 T cell receptor beta chains came from one sample sequenced in a study of human T cells and chemical hapten exposure. Each CDR3 protein is one row after TCRdb ran MiXCR on the RACE reads. This table holds about 80,000 distinct CDR3 sequences, 13% to 15% found once. Time point: pre-sensitization, week 0. The treatment denotes: therapeutic diphenylcyclopropenone sensitization with weekly scalp DPC. The specimen comprised whole blood, sampled in connection with sensitization to the hapten diphenylcyclopropenone (DPC). These receptors were collected from a woman in her fifties or sixties with alopecia areata. Some clones in this sample may be carry-over from other donors' samples.

This clonotype has only a few counts. The genes are TRBV3-1 and TRBJ2-1; D not resolved. This CDR3 comprises 13 residues. From germline, CDR1 is LGHDT and CDR2 YNNKEL (reference sequence). With 5 bases removed from V and 3 bases from J, the gap between germline ends came to 8 bases. CDR3 DNA: TGTGCCAGCAGCTCCCACAGCTACAATGAGCAGTTCTTC. It specifies CASSSHSYNEQFF.

This clonotype has at least ten counts. The chain recombines TRBV20-1 with TRBJ1-2; D uncertain. Germline loops: CDR1 DFQATT, CDR2 SNEGSKA (reference sequence). Trimming removed 6 bases at V and 8 bases at J, with 19 bases between. There are 13 residues in the CDR3. The DNA for the CDR3 is TGCAGTGCCCCTCAGGACGGGTCGTACGGCTACACCTTC. It yields the protein CSAPQDGSYGYTF.

This clonotype was detected only a few times. CDR3 DNA: TGCAGCGTGGGGGGAGAAACGGAGCAGTACTTC. Translation: CSVGGETEQYF. V usage is TRBV29-1 and J usage is TRBJ2-7, with a possible D match to TRBD2 (6 bases). Per germline, CDR1 SQVTM and CDR2 ANQGSEA. This CDR3 has 11 amino acids. V lost 6 bases, J lost 7 bases, and 13 bases lay in between.

Only a few counts were recorded for this clonotype. The chain links TRBV5-6 to TRBJ2-3; no reliable D call. Germline V gives CDR1 SGHDT, CDR2 YYEEEE. The CDR3 sequence is 12 residues long. V was shortened by 7 bases and J by 0 bases, with 6 bases between the two germline ends. CDR3 in amino acids: CASGASTDTQYF. The CDR3 coding sequence is TGTGCCAGCGGAGCTAGCACAGATACGCAGTATTTT.

There are many counts of this clonotype. The V and J genes are TRBV6-2 or TRBV6-3 and TRBJ1-2; maybe TRBD1 (5 bases). Germline V gives CDR1 MNHEY, CDR2 SVGEGT. Trimming pared 5 bases from V and 2 bases from J, leaving 6 bases between. The length of the CDR3 is 12 residues. The CDR3 DNA sequence: TGTGCCAGCAGTCCAGGGAACTATGGCTACACCTTC. Translation: CASSPGNYGYTF.

CDR3 region: CASIATDGRQPQHF. For the CDR3, the DNA is TGTGCCAGCATAGCGACAGACGGGCGTCAGCCCCAGCATTTT. The chain employs TRBV6-2 or TRBV6-3 and TRBJ1-5, with D possibly being TRBD1 (5 bases). This CDR3 is 14 amino acids long. Germline CDR1 reads MNHEY; CDR2 reads SVGEGT. V lost 7 bases and J lost 6, with 16 bases in between.

V is TRBV20-1 and J is TRBJ2-3, with D perhaps TRBD1 or TRBD2 (6 bases each). CDR1 and CDR2 from the germline V gene are DFQATT and SNEGSKA (reference sequence). With 1 base removed from V and 0 bases from J, the gap between germline ends came to 17 bases. This CDR3 has 17 residues. CDR3 nucleotides: TGCAGTGCTAGAGGAGGGGGGAGCAACTCTAGCACAGATACGCAGTATTTT. This translates into CSARGGGSNSSTDTQYF.

This chain uses TRBV28 with TRBJ2-3, with 8 bases aligning to TRBD2. CDR1 and CDR2 from the germline V gene are MDHEN and SYDVKM. The junction had 10 bases not matched to a gene; V was cut back by 6 bases and J by 5 bases. The CDR3 covers 15 residues. CDR3 sequence reads: CASSRSGSRRDTQYF. CDR3 nucleotide sequence: TGTGCCAGCAGCCGAAGCGGGAGTAGAAGAGATACGCAGTATTTT.

This clonotype has just a few counts. J is TRBJ2-7 and V is TRBV27; D gene ambiguous. The CDR3 has 14 amino acids. Trimming pared 5 bases from V and 0 bases from J, leaving 11 bases between. Germline CDR1 MNHEY, CDR2 SMNVEV (reference sequence). This CDR3 reads CASSPIPNSYEQYF. CDR3 DNA: TGTGCCAGCAGTCCCATACCAAACTCCTACGAGCAGTACTTC.

The chain carries TRBV7-9 and TRBJ1-2; possible D gene TRBD1, 5 bases. Trimming removed 2 bases from V and 1 base from J, with 8 bases in between. There are 14 residues in the CDR3. In germline, CDR1 is SEHNR, CDR2 FQNEAQ (reference sequence). CDR3: CASSLSGLNYGYTF. The CDR3 region has the DNA TGTGCCAGCAGCTTATCGGGACTTAACTATGGCTACACCTTC.

A few counts support this clonotype. The chain links TRBV4-3 to TRBJ1-4; a possible D gene is TRBD1 (6 bases). Germline V gives CDR1 LGHNA, CDR2 YSLEER. The CDR3 has 15 amino acids. The germline V and J ends were trimmed by 0 bases and 4 bases, with 9 bases remaining between them. The CDR3 reads CASSQEGQSNEKLFF. CDR3 sequence (DNA): TGCGCCAGCAGCCAAGAAGGACAGAGTAATGAAAAACTGTTTTTT.

This clonotype was recorded a few times. The V gene is TRBV28, the J gene TRBJ1-5; TRBD1 matches 7 bases. The junction had 5 bases not matched to a gene; V was cut back by 5 bases and J by 1 base. Germline lookup yields CDR1 MDHEN and CDR2 SYDVKM. The CDR3 spans 15 residues. CDR3 in DNA: TGTGCCAGCAGTCCCGACAGGGTAAGCAATCAGCCCCAGCATTTT. As protein: CASSPDRVSNQPQHF.

This clonotype showed up just a few times. The chain links TRBV29-1 to TRBJ2-1; 14 bases fit TRBD2. CDR3 length: 17 residues. The junction had 16 bases not matched to a gene; V was cut back by 7 bases and J by 8 bases. Germline V gene sequence: CDR1 SQVTM, CDR2 ANQGSEA. The CDR3 DNA reads as TGCAGCGCCTCCGGGACTAGCGGGAGTTTGAGTCGCGATGAGCAGTTCTTC. The encoded protein is CSASGTSGSLSRDEQFF.

This chain's CDR3 is CASSLKASGGTEAFF. The CDR3 coding sequence is TGTGCCAGCAGCTTAAAGGCATCCGGGGGCACTGAAGCTTTCTTT. The chain has TRBV7-2 and TRBJ1-1; the D gene is possibly TRBD1 (5 bases). In germline, CDR1 is SGHTA, CDR2 FQGNSA. The CDR3 sequence is 15 residues long. Between the trimmed V and J ends, which lost 2 bases and 4 bases, there was a span of 14 bases.

This chain connects TRBV7-2 to TRBJ2-3; D not certain. The CDR3 runs 15 residues. Germline V lookup: CDR1 SGHTA, CDR2 FQGNSA. V gave up 4 bases and J gave up 3 bases, with 14 bases separating them. The CDR3 coding sequence is TGTGCCAGCAGCTCGCCCGGGCCGAGGACAGATACGCAGTATTTT. This translates into CASSSPGPRTDTQYF. Based on the CDR3 plus reference TRBV7-2 and TRBJ2-3, the full variable domain is GAGVSQSPSNKVTEKGKDVELRCDPISGHTALYWYRQSLGQGLEFLIYFQGNSAPDKSGLPSDRFSAERTGGSVSTLTIQRTQQEDSAVYLCASSSPGPRTDTQYFGPGTRLTVL.

This clonotype was counted at least ten times. This sequence joins TRBV20-1 and TRBJ2-7, with D possibly matching TRBD1 (5 bases). Germline V gene lookup returns CDR1 DFQATT and CDR2 SNEGSKA (reference sequence). This CDR3 has 12 residues. Trimming took off 7 bases at V and 4 bases at J, with 14 bases between the two ends. The CDR3 sequence: CSGRASGYEQYF. CDR3 nucleotides: TGCAGTGGCAGGGCTTCGGGTTACGAGCAGTACTTC.

In this sample, this clonotype turned up a few times. This chain uses TRBV7-9 with TRBJ1-2; perhaps TRBD1 as D (5 bases). The V end was cut by 4 bases, the J end by 4 bases, with 10 bases between. Germline V lookup: CDR1 SEHNR, CDR2 FQNEAQ (reference sequence). CDR3 length: 13 residues. CDR3 sequence (DNA): TGTGCCAGCAGCTCCAGGGTTAGCTATGGCTACACCTTC. Its translation: CASSSRVSYGYTF. Looking up the rest from reference TRBV7-9 and TRBJ1-2 gives the full variable domain: DTGVSQNPRHKITKRGQNVTFRCDPISEHNRLYWYRQTLGQGPEFLTYFQNEAQLEKSRLLSDRFSAERPKGSFSTLEIQRTEQGDSAMYLCASSSRVSYGYTFGSGTRLTVV.

V is TRBV20-1 and J is TRBJ2-7, with 7 bases aligning to TRBD1. The germline V gene encodes CDR1 DFQATT and CDR2 SNEGSKA (reference sequence). The CDR3 spans 15 residues. V gave up 6 bases and J gave up 4 bases; unmatched junction bases: 15. CDR3 sequence (DNA): TGCAGTGCCATCCCTCGGTTCAGGGGGAAATACGAGCAGTACTTC. This codes for CSAIPRFRGKYEQYF.

The chain uses TRBV16 and TRBJ1-2; perhaps TRBD1 as D (6 bases). With 1 base removed from V and 8 bases from J, the gap between germline ends came to 14 bases. Germline values: CDR1 KGHSY, CDR2 FQNENV. The CDR3 runs 14 residues. The CDR3 DNA sequence: TGTGCCAGCAGCCAATTTCGGGGGGCTCACGGCTACACCTTC. Protein product: CASSQFRGAHGYTF.